The 13 T cell receptor beta chains given below trace back to one sample, sequenced in a study of immune evolution from preneoplasia to lung adenocarcinoma. Some clones are missing from TCRdb's copy, which holds only in-frame ones; the method was immunoSEQ multiplex PCR. Among approximately 11,000 clones listed, roughly 79% were seen once. Sequenced input: FFPE minimally invasive lung adenocarcinoma tissue. Receptors were obtained from a person aged 55-79 years with lung adenocarcinoma.

The chain combines TRBV5-1 with TRBJ1-6, with 7 bases matching TRBD1. This CDR3 is 15 amino acids long. The germline gives CDR1 SGHRS, CDR2 YFSETQ. Germline trimming cut 1 base from V and 7 bases from J; bases unmatched to any gene: 5. CDR3 sequence: CASSLTTGENSPLHF. As DNA, the CDR3 is TGCGCCAGCAGCTTGACCACAGGGGAGAATTCACCCCTCCACTTT. The full variable domain, completed using reference TRBV5-1 and TRBJ1-6, is KAGVTQTPRYLIKTRGQQVTLSCSPISGHRSVSWYQQTPGQGLQFLFEYFSETQRNKGNFPGRFSGRQFSNSRSEMNVSTLELGDSALYLCASSLTTGENSPLHFGNGTRLTVT.

The CDR3 DNA follows: TGTGCCAGCACTAAATCAAAGGGAGGGACAGGGGTAAATGAGCAGTTCTTC. Its protein is CASTKSKGGTGVNEQFF. V is TRBV28 and J is TRBJ2-1; TRBD1 aligns across 10 bases. V shed 7 bases, J shed 7 bases, and the junction held 16 bases outside the gene matches. The CDR3 extends over 17 amino acids. The V gene's germline CDR1 is MDHEN and CDR2 SYDVKM. The full variable domain, rest sourced from reference TRBV28 and TRBJ2-1, is DVKVTQSSRYLVKRTGEKVFLECVQDMDHENMFWYRQDPGLGLRLIYFSYDVKMKEKGDIPEGYSVSREKKERFSLILESASTNQTSMYLCASTKSKGGTGVNEQFFGPGTRLTVL.

The chain has TRBV19 and TRBJ1-5; the D gene is possibly TRBD1 (5 bases). V was clipped by 3 bases and J by 6 bases, with 12 bases between them. Germline CDR1 and CDR2: LNHDA and SQIVND (reference sequence). CDR3 length: 14 amino acids. As DNA, the CDR3 is TGTGCCAGTAGTATCGACGGGGCAAGTCAGCCCCAGCATTTT. It translates to CASSIDGASQPQHF.

CDR3 coding DNA: TGTGCCAGCAGTTACCCGGGACCTTACGAGCAGTACTTC. This translates into CASSYPGPYEQYF. This rearrangement joins TRBV6-6 to TRBJ2-7, with D perhaps given as TRBD1 or TRBD2 (5 bases each). This CDR3 region has 13 residues. Germline lookup yields CDR1 MNHNY and CDR2 SVGAGI (reference sequence). V was cut by 2 bases and J by 4 bases, with 9 bases left in between.

V gene TRBV5-1 combines with J gene TRBJ1-1; 8 bases line up with TRBD1. This CDR3 has 14 residues. Trimming at V came to 6 bases and at J to 6 bases, leaving 10 bases not matched to a gene. Germline V gene data show CDR1 as SGHRS and CDR2 as YFSETQ. CDR3 loop: CASTQDRAQAEAFF. The CDR3 nucleotides read TGCGCCAGCACACAGGACAGGGCCCAGGCTGAAGCTTTCTTT.

V gene TRBV28 combines with J gene TRBJ1-2; D gene unclear. V lost 2 bases, J lost 4 bases, and 17 bases lay in between. CDR3 length: 16 amino acids. The V gene's germline CDR1 is MDHEN and CDR2 SYDVKM. The CDR3 reads CASSLTGIVDRYGYTF. Written as DNA, the CDR3 is TGTGCCAGCAGTTTAACTGGGATCGTTGATCGCTATGGCTACACCTTC.

The rearrangement uses TRBV2 and TRBJ1-3, with D maybe TRBD1 (5 bases). The V and J ends lost 4 bases and 1 base respectively, with 11 bases between them. The CDR3 has 15 amino acids. Germline CDR1 reads SNHLY; CDR2 reads FYNNEI. The CDR3 reads CASSVQGNSGNTIYF. The CDR3 nucleotides are TGTGCCAGCAGTGTCCAGGGAAATTCTGGAAACACCATATATTTT.

This chain uses TRBV5-1 with TRBJ2-7, with a possible D match to TRBD1 (5 bases). Trimming removed 3 bases at V and 0 bases at J, with 13 bases between. The CDR3 is 15 residues long. Looked up from germline, CDR1 is SGHRS and CDR2 is YFSETQ. The CDR3 DNA follows: TGCGCCAGCAGCTCTTCTGGGGCCGCCTCCTACGAGCAGTACTTC. It yields the protein CASSSSGAASYEQYF.

V and J are TRBV19 and TRBJ1-5, with 7 nucleotides matching TRBD1. The trim removed 7 bases at V and 4 bases at J, leaving 10 bases unmatched. Germline V gives CDR1 LNHDA, CDR2 SQIVND (reference sequence). The CDR3 covers 15 residues. CDR3 coding DNA: TGTGCCAGTACCCTCATCGGGACAGTTAATCAGCCCCAGCATTTT. As protein: CASTLIGTVNQPQHF.

This clone was seen more than once but under ten times. The genes are TRBV7-6 and TRBJ2-1; 10 nucleotides match TRBD2. Germline-derived CDR1 and CDR2 are SGHVS and FNYEAQ. Trimming removed 4 bases from V and 2 bases from J; junction bases left unmatched: 8. The CDR3 consists of 17 residues. The DNA for the CDR3 is TGTGCCAGCAGCTCGCCGGTAGCGGGAGGACCCTACAATGAGCAGTTCTTC. Encoded protein: CASSSPVAGGPYNEQFF.

The rearrangement uses TRBV7-2 and TRBJ2-3; maybe TRBD2 (6 bases). The CDR3 has 12 amino acids. Looked up from germline, CDR1 is SGHTA and CDR2 is FQGNSA. Trimming removed 1 base from V and 8 bases from J, with 7 bases in between. The CDR3 sequence: CASSLVGGTQYF. CDR3 coding DNA: TGTGCCAGCAGCTTAGTCGGGGGTACGCAGTATTTT.

The J gene is TRBJ2-1, the V gene TRBV27; 11 bases match TRBD2. This CDR3 spans 16 amino acids. V gave up 1 base and J gave up 4 bases; unmatched junction bases: 3. Germline loops: CDR1 MNHEY, CDR2 SMNVEV (reference sequence). This chain's CDR3 is CASSLYASGGYNEQFF. The CDR3 region has the DNA TGTGCCAGCAGTTTATATGCTAGCGGGGGGTACAATGAGCAGTTCTTC.

This chain links TRBV28 with TRBJ2-4, with D possibly TRBD1 on 6 matching bases. Germline CDR1 MDHEN, CDR2 SYDVKM. The ends were cut back, 8 bases at V and 0 bases at J, with 14 bases in the middle. CDR3 length: 15 amino acids. The chain's CDR3 is CASGTPKLAKNIQYF. CDR3 DNA sequence: TGTGCCAGCGGGACACCAAAGCTAGCCAAAAACATTCAGTACTTC.